These 11 T cell receptor beta chains originate from one sample sequenced in a study of blood T cell repertoires in COVID-19. Measured with immunoSEQ multiplex PCR; TCRdb has only the in-frame clones, and not every one. The sample records 68,000 or so clones, approximately 80% being singletons. Sequenced sample: peripheral blood. These receptors all come from a human donor in a cohort sampled during active COVID-19.

The chain combines TRBV4-1 with TRBJ2-5; D not resolved. CDR1 is MGHRA and CDR2 is YSYEKL in the germline V gene. CDR3 length: 18 residues. Trimming removed 0 bases from V and 5 bases from J, with 22 bases in between. The CDR3 sequence: CASSQDRTGTLLDETQYF. Here the CDR3 DNA reads TGCGCCAGCAGCCAAGATCGTACTGGAACGCTCCTAGACGAGACCCAGTACTTC.

The chain links TRBV6-5 to TRBJ2-7; D perhaps matches TRBD1 (6 bases). Germline V gene lookup returns CDR1 MNHEY and CDR2 SVGAGI. V was shortened by 0 bases and J by 4 bases, with 16 bases between the two germline ends. CDR3 length: 16 amino acids. In DNA form, the CDR3 reads TGTGCCAGCAGTTACTCAGGGGGATTCGGGTTTTACGAGCAGTACTTC. Translation: CASSYSGGFGFYEQYF.

This rearrangement joins TRBV5-6 to TRBJ2-5, with a possible D match to TRBD2 (6 bases). Germline V gene sequence: CDR1 SGHDT, CDR2 YYEEEE. CDR3 length: 14 amino acids. V dropped 4 bases and J dropped 4 bases, with 14 bases sitting between them. As DNA, the CDR3 is TGTGCCAGCAGCCCCTATGGGCGGGGAGAGACCCAGTACTTC. Translating gives CASSPYGRGETQYF.

This clone was found once. This chain links TRBV11-3 with TRBJ2-3; the match to TRBD1 covers 7 bases. CDR3 length equals 14 residues. V shed 3 bases and J 4 bases; nucleotides not matched to a gene: 4. CDR1 SGHNT and CDR2 YENEEA come from the germline V gene. Here the CDR3 reads CASSFHRGADTQYF. CDR3 coding DNA: TGTGCCAGCAGCTTTCACAGGGGAGCAGATACGCAGTATTTT.

V and J are TRBV11-2 and TRBJ2-6; D not certain. Per germline, CDR1 SGHAT and CDR2 FQNNGV. CDR3 length: 15 amino acids. Between the trimmed V and J ends, which lost 4 bases and 0 bases, there was a span of 7 bases. The CDR3: CASSSYNSGANVLTF. The CDR3 DNA is TGTGCCAGCAGCTCTTACAACTCTGGGGCCAACGTCCTGACTTTC.

CDR3 nucleotides: TGTGCCAGCAGCTTGCGGCTAGCGGGGGGGAATAATGAGCAGTTCTTC. Its translation is CASSLRLAGGNNEQFF. The chain is built from TRBV5-5 and TRBJ2-1; 12 nucleotides match TRBD2. V was pared by 1 base and J by 7 bases, with 6 bases of the junction left unmatched. CDR1 and CDR2 from the germline V gene are SGHKS and YYEKEE (reference sequence). The CDR3 has 16 residues.

This chain joins TRBV29-1 and TRBJ2-3; 7 bases are a match to TRBD2. CDR3 length equals 14 residues. Losses at the gene ends were 3 bases for V and 4 bases for J; bases not matched to a gene: 7. Looked up from germline, CDR1 is SQVTM and CDR2 is ANQGSEA. CDR3 coding DNA: TGCAGCGTTGACCGTGGACTAGGCGCAGATACGCAGTATTTT. Amino acids: CSVDRGLGADTQYF.

The chain links TRBV4-3 to TRBJ2-5; 7 bases are shared with TRBD1. The CDR3 loop spans 18 amino acids. Trimming cost V 1 base and J 5 bases; bases outside gene matches: 16. Looked up from germline, CDR1 is LGHNA and CDR2 is YSLEER. In nucleotides, the CDR3 is TGCGCCAGCAGCCAAGCAACCCCTCGACAGGGAACGGGGGAGACCCAGTACTTC. This sequence encodes CASSQATPRQGTGETQYF.

This chain uses TRBV19 with TRBJ2-7; TRBD1 might be the D (7 bases). The CDR3 runs to 15 residues. Looked up from germline, CDR1 is LNHDA and CDR2 is SQIVND (reference sequence). Trimming left V 3 bases short and J 5 bases short, with 17 bases between. CDR3 region: CASSIGGRGVDEQYF. CDR3 bases: TGTGCCAGTAGTATCGGCGGCAGGGGGGTGGACGAGCAGTACTTC.

The gene calls are TRBV11-2 and TRBJ2-7, with TRBD2 as a possible D gene (5 bases). The CDR3 is made up of 14 amino acids. CDR1 is SGHAT, CDR2 FQNNGV, per germline. Trimming pared 2 bases from V and 2 bases from J, leaving 10 bases between. This CDR3 is CASSLSRGTYEQYF. CDR3 bases: TGTGCCAGCAGCTTATCTCGGGGAACCTACGAGCAGTACTTC.

The chain has TRBV29-1 and TRBJ2-5; TRBD2 aligns across 7 bases. Germline CDR1 reads SQVTM; CDR2 reads ANQGSEA. Trimming at V came to 4 bases and at J to 5 bases, leaving 7 bases not matched to a gene. CDR3 length equals 13 residues. CDR3 region: CSVGGGPEETQYF. The CDR3 nucleotides are TGCAGCGTTGGGGGGGGACCGGAGGAGACCCAGTACTTC.